The clone carrying this TCR beta chain was seen more than once but under ten times. This record belongs to a study of blood T cell repertoires in COVID-19. CDR1 is SGHRS, CDR2 YFSETQ, per germline. This CDR3 has 12 residues. V gave up 0 bases and J gave up 10 bases, with 5 bases separating them. Using immunoSEQ multiplex PCR, the repertoire was profiled, and TCRdb retains in-frame clones only, with some absent. The repertoire holds 180,000 or so clones, roughly 84% seen once, with around 9.5% in the top ten. The TCR comes from an elderly woman with acute or convalescent COVID-19. The chain joins TRBV5-1 to TRBJ1-6; no firm D call. Sequenced: peripheral blood. CDR3 amino acids: CASSLDGSPLHF. Written as DNA, the CDR3 is TGCGCCAGCAGCTTGGATGGCTCACCCCTCCACTTT.